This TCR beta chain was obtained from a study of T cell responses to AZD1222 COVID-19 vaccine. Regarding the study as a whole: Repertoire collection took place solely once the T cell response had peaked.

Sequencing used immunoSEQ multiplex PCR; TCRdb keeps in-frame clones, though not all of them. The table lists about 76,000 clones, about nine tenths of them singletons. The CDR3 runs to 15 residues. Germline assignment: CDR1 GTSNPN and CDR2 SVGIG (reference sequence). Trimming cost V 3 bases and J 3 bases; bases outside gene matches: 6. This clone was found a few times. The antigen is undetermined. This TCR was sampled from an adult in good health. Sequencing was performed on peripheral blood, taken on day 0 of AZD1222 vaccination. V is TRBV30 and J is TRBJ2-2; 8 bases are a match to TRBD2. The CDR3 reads CAWRRGGGHTGELFF. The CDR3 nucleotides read TGTGCCTGGAGGCGGGGCGGGGGGCACACCGGGGAGCTGTTTTTT.